One sample yielded the 8 T cell receptor beta chains listed below, sequenced in a study of blood T cell repertoires in COVID-19. The method was immunoSEQ multiplex PCR; TCRdb's version includes in-frame clones alone and lacks a portion of them. The sample consists of roughly 130,000 clones, more than 70% of them appearing once. Material for sequencing was PBMCs or T cells enriched from blood (not recorded which). These receptors all come from a man between 40 and 49 years old with acute COVID-19.

This chain joins TRBV7-9 and TRBJ1-2, with 7 bases lining up with TRBD1. CDR1 and CDR2 from the germline V gene are SEHNR and FQNEAQ (reference sequence). This CDR3 is 13 amino acids long. Trimming removed 3 bases from V and 7 bases from J; junction bases left unmatched: 5. DNA for the CDR3: TGTGCCAGCAGCTTCAGACAGGGCTTTGGCTACACCTTC. Translated, it gives CASSFRQGFGYTF.

The gene calls are TRBV11-2 and TRBJ2-3; D not resolved. This CDR3 comprises 14 residues. Germline loops: CDR1 SGHAT, CDR2 FQNNGV. V was cut by 5 bases and J by 0 bases, with 9 bases left in between. The CDR3 coding sequence is TGTGCCAGCAGCCTGAGCACTAGCACAGATACGCAGTATTTT. Protein sequence: CASSLSTSTDTQYF.

This clone has a handful of counts. The rearrangement uses TRBV27 and TRBJ2-5; 7 nucleotides agree with TRBD2. Looked up from germline, CDR1 is MNHEY and CDR2 is SMNVEV (reference sequence). The CDR3 runs 14 residues. V lost 3 bases, J lost 5 bases, and 6 bases stayed unmatched. CDR3 region: CASSLAGVDETQYF. The CDR3 nucleotides are TGTGCCAGCAGTTTGGCGGGGGTGGATGAGACCCAGTACTTC.

The chain carries TRBV25-1 and TRBJ1-2; 7 bases align to TRBD1. Germline V gene sequence: CDR1 MGHDK, CDR2 SYGVNS. V shed 1 base, J shed 4 bases, and the junction held 9 bases outside the gene matches. The CDR3 loop spans 16 amino acids. This CDR3 reads CASSEFVSGQLYGYTF. The CDR3 DNA reads TGTGCCAGCAGTGAATTCGTTTCGGGACAGCTCTATGGCTACACCTTC.

The chain has TRBV14 and TRBJ2-5, with 9 positions matching TRBD1. CDR3 length: 16 residues. Per germline, CDR1 SGHDN and CDR2 FVKESK. Germline trimming cut 1 base from V and 4 bases from J; bases unmatched to any gene: 7. In DNA, the CDR3 is TGTGCCAGCAGCCAAGGCTTCACAGGGGGCTTAGAGACCCAGTACTTC. Amino acid sequence: CASSQGFTGGLETQYF.

The genes are TRBV19 and TRBJ1-1, with D hard to call. This CDR3 spans 12 amino acids. V gave up 3 bases and J gave up 3 bases, with 5 bases separating them. Germline loops: CDR1 LNHDA, CDR2 SQIVND (reference sequence). This CDR3 is CASSIQDTEAFF. The CDR3 bases are TGTGCCAGTAGTATCCAGGACACTGAAGCTTTCTTT. Full variable domain (outside the CDR3, taken from reference TRBV19 and TRBJ1-1): DGGITQSPKYLFRKEGQNVTLSCEQNLNHDAMYWYRQDPGQGLRLIYYSQIVNDFQKGDIAEGYSVSREKKESFPLTVTSAQKNPTAFYLCASSIQDTEAFFGQGTRLTVV.

This clone was recorded once. V and J are TRBV24-1 and TRBJ2-1, with 9 bases identical to TRBD2. The CDR3 has 13 residues. Germline-derived CDR1 and CDR2 are KGHDR and SFDVKD. Trimming took 10 bases from V and 7 from J; bases not matched to a gene: 7. The CDR3 DNA is TGTGCCACTACAGGGACTAGCTTAAATGAGCAGTTCTTC. It yields the protein CATTGTSLNEQFF.

The CDR3 protein is CATSRGQELKGYTF. CDR3 DNA sequence: TGTGCCACCAGCAGAGGGCAGGAACTGAAAGGCTACACCTTC. V usage is TRBV15 and J usage is TRBJ1-2; D unclear. CDR1 LNHNV and CDR2 YYDKDF come from the germline V gene (reference sequence). CDR3 size: 14 residues. V was clipped by 1 base and J by 8 bases, with 14 bases between them.